This T cell receptor beta chain was identified during a study of chemoradiotherapy in HPV16-positive cancers. The method was immunoSEQ multiplex PCR; TCRdb's version includes in-frame clones alone and lacks a portion of them. The table has 1,200 to 1,500 clones, 87% seen once. V was clipped by 6 bases and J by 8 bases, with 13 bases between them. Per germline, CDR1 MDHEN and CDR2 SYDVKM. This CDR3 has 12 amino acids. The source was tumor tissue, collected from a patient who underwent chemoradiotherapy. This sequence originates from a human donor with HPV-associated anogenital cancer. This rearrangement joins TRBV28 to TRBJ1-2; D unresolved. The CDR3 sequence: CASRVTVGGYTF. CDR3 sequence (DNA): TGTGCCAGCAGGGTAACAGTTGGAGGCTACACCTTC.